The rows below give T cell receptor beta chains drawn from one sample of a study of T-cell reconstitution after alpha-beta-depleted transplantation in children. TCRdb analysed the PCR reads with MiXCR anew, one entry per CDR3 protein. The sample records around 600,000 distinct CDR3 sequences, approximately 10% being singletons. Material: PBMCs from the stem cell graft donor, obtained from the stem cell graft. The receptors originated from a human donor who donated a stem cell graft to a child with acute myeloid leukemia. CDR3s include the opening cysteine and the closing phenylalanine or tryptophan. A D gene is named only where the DNA matches it firmly. Clone size is shown for a subset of rows, as once, few, many or a class of expanded clone.

12 TRBJ2-3 - few TRBV29-1 TGCAGCGTTGGACTTTTCACAGATACGCAGTATTTT CSVGLFTDTQYF
16 TRBJ2-3 TRBD2 many TRBV20-1 TGCAGTGCTGGGGGACTAGCGGGAGGGCCGGCAGATACGCAGTATTTT CSAGGLAGGPADTQYF
16 TRBJ2-1 - - TRBV20-1 TGCAGTGCTAGAGATCCCTTAGCGGATCCCTACAATGAGCAGTTCTTC CSARDPLADPYNEQFF
12 TRBJ1-5 - - TRBV12-3/TRBV12-4 TGTGCCAGCAGTTTAGAGGGGGGGGGTCCTCATTTT CASSLEGGGPHF
13 TRBJ1-1 TRBD1 many TRBV29-1 TGCAGCGCTAGGCCCGGACAGGGAGCTGAAGCTTTCTTT CSARPGQGAEAFF
15 TRBJ2-1 - - TRBV12-3/TRBV12-4 TGTGCCAGCAGTTTAGGACTCGTCGCCCCCCATGAGCAGTTCTTC CASSLGLVAPHEQFF
16 TRBJ2-3 TRBD2 many TRBV24-1 TGTGCCACCAGACCGACTAGCGGGAGTGTCTCAGATACGCAGTATTTT CATRPTSGSVSDTQYF
18 TRBJ2-6 TRBD1 - TRBV11-1 TGTGCCAGCAGCCCAGTCCCGGGACAGGGGTCTGGGGCCAACGTCCTGACTTTC CASSPVPGQGSGANVLTF
11 TRBJ1-2 - many TRBV29-1 TGCAGCGTTGAGTCGGGAGGTGGCTACACCTTC CSVESGGGYTF
13 TRBJ2-2 TRBD2 many TRBV29-1 TGCAGCGGTGGGACTACCAACACCGGGGAGCTGTTTTTT CSGGTTNTGELFF
15 TRBJ2-7 TRBD2 - TRBV6-2/TRBV6-3 TGTGCCAGCAGGGTAGCGGGATGGGGGCTCGACGAGCAGTACTTC CASRVAGWGLDEQYF
14 TRBJ1-1 - - TRBV7-9 TGTGCCAGCAGCTTATTTCAGGGGAACACTGAAGCTTTCTTT CASSLFQGNTEAFF
20 TRBJ2-4 - - TRBV11-2 TGTGCCAGCAGCTTAGACCAGGGTTACGATATTATGATGGCCAAAAACATTCAGTACTTC CASSLDQGYDIMMAKNIQYF
13 TRBJ2-3 - - TRBV9 TGTGCCAGCAGCGTAGCGTCAGGGAATACGCAGTATTTT CASSVASGNTQYF
15 TRBJ1-1 - - TRBV7-6 TGTGCCAGCAGCTTAGAAGCTGGGTCAGGCACTGAAGCTTTCTTT CASSLEAGSGTEAFF
13 TRBJ2-2 TRBD1 few TRBV29-1 TGCAGCACGGTGACAGGGCCGGGCGGGGAGCTGTTTTTT CSTVTGPGGELFF
13 TRBJ1-1 TRBD1 few TRBV20-1 TGCAGTGTCCCCGGACAGGGTTCCACTGAAGCTTTCTTT CSVPGQGSTEAFF
13 TRBJ1-5 - - TRBV29-1 TGCAGCGTACAACAGGGCGGCGGTCAGCCCCAGCATTTT CSVQQGGGQPQHF